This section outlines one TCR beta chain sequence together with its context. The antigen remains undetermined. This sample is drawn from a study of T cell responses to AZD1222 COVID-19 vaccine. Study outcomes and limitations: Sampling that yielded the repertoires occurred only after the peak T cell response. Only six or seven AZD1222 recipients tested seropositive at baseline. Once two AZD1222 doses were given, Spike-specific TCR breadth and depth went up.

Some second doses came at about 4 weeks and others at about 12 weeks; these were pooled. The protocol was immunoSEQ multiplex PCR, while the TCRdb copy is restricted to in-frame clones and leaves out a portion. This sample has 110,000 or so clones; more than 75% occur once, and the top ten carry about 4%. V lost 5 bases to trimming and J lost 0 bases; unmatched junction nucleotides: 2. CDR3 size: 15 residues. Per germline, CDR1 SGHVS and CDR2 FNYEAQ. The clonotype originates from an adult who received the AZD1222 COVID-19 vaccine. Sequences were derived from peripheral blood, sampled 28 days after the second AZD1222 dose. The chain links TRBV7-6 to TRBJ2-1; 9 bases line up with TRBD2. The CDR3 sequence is CASSRSGSSYNEQFF. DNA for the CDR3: TGTGCCAGCAGCCGTAGCGGGAGCTCCTACAATGAGCAGTTCTTC.